These 9 T cell receptor beta chains were all obtained from the same sample, sequenced in a study of T cell responses to AZD1222 COVID-19 vaccine. Libraries were prepared by immunoSEQ multiplex PCR; TCRdb keeps only in-frame clonotypes and omits some of them. The sample yields 53,000 or so clones, about four fifths seen once. The sequencing used peripheral blood, collected on day 0 of AZD1222 vaccination. The receptors were sampled from an adult in good health.

The chain has TRBV5-1 and TRBJ2-5, with a tentative D call TRBD1 (5 bases). Per germline, CDR1 SGHRS and CDR2 YFSETQ. The CDR3 runs to 15 residues. V lost 2 bases and J lost 1, with 12 bases in between. DNA for the CDR3: TGCGCCAGCAGCTTTAGCAGGACAACCCAAGAGACCCAGTACTTC. Translating gives CASSFSRTTQETQYF.

The chain joins TRBV6-5 to TRBJ1-6, with 9 positions matching TRBD1. The germline CDR1 and CDR2 sequences are MNHEY and SVGAGI. The J segment lost 7 bases and the V segment lost 6 bases, leaving 7 bases of the junction unmatched. The CDR3 is 15 residues long. The DNA for the CDR3 is TGTGCCAGCAGGGCAAAGACAGGGGGAAATTCACCCCTCCACTTT. Its translation: CASRAKTGGNSPLHF.

The V gene is TRBV6-5, the J gene TRBJ1-2, with unresolved D. Germline loops: CDR1 MNHEY, CDR2 SVGAGI. Trimming stripped 6 bases from V and 2 bases from J, with 10 bases between. This CDR3 comprises 13 residues. Here the CDR3 reads CASRDDGNYGYTF. In DNA, the CDR3 is TGTGCCAGCAGGGATGACGGGAACTATGGCTACACCTTC.

J is TRBJ2-1 and V is TRBV14, with D hard to call. V lost 4 bases to trimming and J lost 8 bases, with 15 bases between them. Germline V CDR1 and CDR2: SGHDN, FVKESK. The CDR3 runs 14 residues. The CDR3 is CASSPRVPWDEQFF. Written as DNA, the CDR3 is TGTGCCAGCAGCCCCCGGGTGCCCTGGGATGAGCAGTTCTTC.

In DNA form, the CDR3 reads TGTGCCAGCTCACTGTATGCGGGGGGTGCCGATGAGCAGTTCTTC. It is translated as CASSLYAGGADEQFF. This chain uses TRBV18 with TRBJ2-1; TRBD2 matches at 8 bases. Germline CDR1 KGHSH, CDR2 LQKENI. There are 15 residues in the CDR3. The junction had 10 bases not matched to a gene; V was cut back by 4 bases and J by 8 bases.

V is TRBV19 and J is TRBJ2-1; 11 positions agree with TRBD1. The CDR3 is made up of 18 amino acids. The ends lost 6 bases at V and 2 bases at J; junction bases unmatched: 12. Germline V gene lookup returns CDR1 LNHDA and CDR2 SQIVND (reference sequence). The CDR3 nucleotides are TGTGCCAGTAGCCCCGGGACAGGGGGGGCGGGAGCCTACAATGAGCAGTTCTTC. Its translation is CASSPGTGGAGAYNEQFF.

The CDR3 DNA reads TGCGCCAGCAGCCCCCAGGGTAGCGGGAAGATCGGGGATACGCAGTATTTT. Its translation: CASSPQGSGKIGDTQYF. The V call is TRBV4-3, the J call TRBJ2-3; 8 nucleotides line up with TRBD2. This CDR3 spans 17 amino acids. The V gene's germline CDR1 is LGHNA and CDR2 YSLEER. With 4 bases clipped from V and 6 bases from J, the junction kept 15 bases outside the gene matches.

This chain links TRBV5-4 with TRBJ1-2, with D perhaps TRBD1 (6 bases). Per the germline V gene, CDR1 is SGHNT and CDR2 is YYREEE (reference sequence). Between the trimmed V and J ends, which lost 4 bases and 5 bases, there was a span of 12 bases. CDR3 size: 13 residues. CDR3 loop: CASSRGTLYGYTF. CDR3 DNA sequence: TGTGCCAGCAGCCGGGGGACACTTTATGGCTACACCTTC.

The chain combines TRBV5-4 with TRBJ2-5; TRBD1 is a possible D gene (6 bases). The CDR3 totals 14 residues. Trimming removed 5 bases from V and 2 bases from J, with 13 bases in between. The germline gives CDR1 SGHNT, CDR2 YYREEE (reference sequence). CDR3: CASSLRTAQETQYF. The DNA of the CDR3 is TGTGCCAGCAGTTTAAGGACAGCGCAAGAGACCCAGTACTTC.